These 20 T cell receptor beta chains came from one sample sequenced in a study of CD4 T cells in relation to SARS-CoV-2 and coronaviruses. Repertoires were generated with immunoSEQ multiplex PCR, while TCRdb's copy carries only in-frame clones and drops some. This table has approximately 60,000 clones, under 95% appearing once. What was sequenced was naive CD4+ T cells from PBMCs. As for subset: naive CD4+ T cells isolated by negative enrichment. The receptors come from an adult with COVID-19.

The chain combines TRBV6-1 with TRBJ1-5; D is perhaps TRBD1 (6 bases). The CDR3 runs to 16 residues. Trimming stripped 1 base from V and 3 bases from J, with 13 bases between. Germline values: CDR1 MNHNS, CDR2 SASEGT. CDR3 residues: CASSEVGGSVNQPQHF. CDR3 DNA: TGTGCCAGCAGTGAAGTAGGGGGTAGCGTCAATCAGCCCCAGCATTTT.

The V call is TRBV14, the J call TRBJ2-3; the D is unclear. Germline V lookup: CDR1 SGHDN, CDR2 FVKESK. V lost 4 bases and J 6 bases, leaving 5 bases between the germline ends. The CDR3 has 11 residues. The CDR3 DNA reads as TGTGCCAGCAGCCTTGCCGATACGCAGTATTTT. This gives the protein CASSLADTQYF.

The chain employs TRBV15 and TRBJ1-5, with TRBD1 as a possible D gene (5 bases). Trimming took off 0 bases at V and 4 bases at J, with 10 bases between the two ends. Germline V gene sequence: CDR1 LNHNV, CDR2 YYDKDF (reference sequence). The CDR3 runs to 15 residues. CDR3 in amino acids: CATSRDGRDNQPQHF. In DNA, the CDR3 is TGTGCCACCAGCAGAGATGGCAGGGATAATCAGCCCCAGCATTTT.

The V call is TRBV7-9, the J call TRBJ1-5; a possible D gene is TRBD1 (5 bases). Germline loops: CDR1 SEHNR, CDR2 FQNEAQ (reference sequence). The CDR3 covers 17 residues. Deletions cut 2 bases from V and 6 bases from J, with 20 bases between. The CDR3 DNA sequence: TGTGCCAGCAGCTTAACCTATAACGACAGCATATTTCAGCCCCAGCATTTT. This gives the protein CASSLTYNDSIFQPQHF.

The chain combines TRBV4-1 with TRBJ2-7, with 10 bases lining up with TRBD2. CDR3 length: 17 amino acids. The V and J ends lost 3 bases and 0 bases, in that order; junction bases with no gene match: 8. Germline assignment: CDR1 MGHRA and CDR2 YSYEKL. CDR3 nucleotides: TGCGCCAGCAGCCAGGCACTAGCGGGAAAGGTCTCCTACGAGCAGTACTTC. This codes for CASSQALAGKVSYEQYF.

The rearrangement joins TRBV29-1 to TRBJ1-1; TRBD1 matches at 8 bases. The germline gives CDR1 SQVTM, CDR2 ANQGSEA. With 5 bases clipped from V and 4 bases from J, the junction kept 3 bases outside the gene matches. The CDR3 is 12 residues long. The CDR3 DNA sequence: TGCAGCGTTACAGGGGGTAGCACTGAAGCTTTCTTT. It is translated as CSVTGGSTEAFF.

The chain carries TRBV5-1 and TRBJ1-4; perhaps TRBD1 as D (5 bases). Trimming took 4 bases from V and 8 from J, leaving 15 bases between them. From germline, CDR1 is SGHRS and CDR2 YFSETQ. CDR3 size: 14 residues. This CDR3 is CASSGSGLIEKLFF. For the CDR3, the DNA is TGCGCCAGCAGCGGCTCGGGACTAATAGAAAAACTGTTTTTT.

Points on this clone: The junction and the germline gene differ at one end; a read error may be behind it. This chain uses TRBV6-5 with TRBJ1-5; D uncertain. The CDR3 sequence is 14 residues long. Germline V CDR1 and CDR2: MNHEY, SVGAGI. The CDR3 loop is CASGPSGSHQPQHF. The CDR3 bases are TGTGCCAGCGGACCGTCGGGTAGCCATCAGCCCCAGCATTTT.

The chain employs TRBV10-3 and TRBJ2-3, with D possibly being TRBD1 (5 bases). Germline assignment: CDR1 ENHRY and CDR2 SYGVKD. The length of the CDR3 is 13 residues. Deletions cut 6 bases from V and 5 bases from J, with 12 bases between. CDR3 sequence: CAISERREDTQYF. The CDR3 DNA is TGTGCCATCAGCGAACGCAGGGAAGATACGCAGTATTTT.

The gene calls are TRBV4-1 and TRBJ1-5; no firm D call. Germline CDR1 reads MGHRA; CDR2 reads YSYEKL. This CDR3 is built from 13 residues. The V end lost 1 base, the J end lost 9 bases, and 10 bases lay between the germline ends. CDR3 nucleotides: TGCGCCAGCAGCCAAGCCCTCTCGGGGCCCCAGCATTTT. Protein: CASSQALSGPQHF.

The J gene is TRBJ2-5, the V gene TRBV19; weak D call: TRBD2 (5 bases). Germline lookup yields CDR1 LNHDA and CDR2 SQIVND (reference sequence). V was trimmed by 5 bases and J by 4 bases, leaving 8 bases between them. The CDR3 length is 12 residues. The CDR3 region has the DNA TGTGCCAGTAGTTTCCGGGGAGAGACCCAGTACTTC. Protein: CASSFRGETQYF.

The chain recombines TRBV18 with TRBJ1-2, with D uncertain. The CDR3 totals 16 residues. Germline lookup yields CDR1 KGHSH and CDR2 LQKENI. V lost 3 bases and J 3 bases, leaving 17 bases between the germline ends. The CDR3 DNA sequence: TGTGCCAGCTCACCCAGACCCAAAAATAATTACTATGGCTACACCTTC. This translates into CASSPRPKNNYYGYTF.

The chain has TRBV11-2 and TRBJ1-5; D is undetermined. The V gene's germline CDR1 is SGHAT and CDR2 FQNNGV. This CDR3 has 14 amino acids. Trimming left V 2 bases short and J 7 bases short, with 12 bases between. The CDR3 DNA reads TGTGCCAGCAGCTTACAAGGCATGGCGCAGCCCCAGCATTTT. The encoded protein is CASSLQGMAQPQHF.

J is TRBJ2-5 and V is TRBV27; D call uncertain. With 3 bases removed from V and 7 bases from J, the gap between germline ends came to 6 bases. The CDR3 totals 11 residues. Germline CDR1 and CDR2: MNHEY and SMNVEV (reference sequence). The DNA of the CDR3 is TGTGCCAGCAGTTTCGGGTCGACCCAGTACTTC. Translating gives CASSFGSTQYF.

This chain joins TRBV18 and TRBJ1-1, with D possibly TRBD1 on 6 matching bases. The CDR3 runs 16 residues. The germline gives CDR1 KGHSH, CDR2 LQKENI. V lost 0 bases to trimming and J lost 0 bases, with 11 bases between them. This CDR3 is CASSPPRGSMNTEAFF. CDR3 in DNA: TGTGCCAGCTCACCACCTAGGGGGTCCATGAACACTGAAGCTTTCTTT. Full variable domain (rest looked up from reference TRBV18 and TRBJ1-1): NAGVMQNPRHLVRRRGQEARLRCSPMKGHSHVYWYRQLPEEGLKFMVYLQKENIIDESGMPKERFSAEFPKEGPSILRIQQVVRGDSAAYFCASSPPRGSMNTEAFFGQGTRLTVV.

The chain employs TRBV7-8 and TRBJ1-3; 7 bases are shared with TRBD1. Per the germline V gene, CDR1 is SGHVS and CDR2 is FQNEAQ. The V gene end was trimmed by 5 bases and the J gene end by 3 bases; junction bases not matched to a gene: 16. This CDR3 is built from 18 residues. CDR3 loop: CASSLGGRPHRLGNTIYF. In nucleotides, the CDR3 is TGTGCCAGCAGCCTAGGGGGCCGGCCTCATAGACTTGGAAACACCATATATTTT.

The chain is built from TRBV5-1 and TRBJ1-1; 10 bases line up with TRBD1. CDR1 and CDR2 from the germline V gene are SGHRS and YFSETQ. With 1 base clipped from V and 5 bases from J, the junction kept 5 bases outside the gene matches. CDR3 length: 15 amino acids. The CDR3 coding sequence is TGCGCCAGCAGCTTGATCGGACAGGGGGGTACTGAAGCTTTCTTT. Translating it yields CASSLIGQGGTEAFF.

The rearrangement joins TRBV28 to TRBJ1-5; 7 bases fit TRBD1. V was clipped by 5 bases and J by 0 bases; unmatched bases: 7. Germline V gives CDR1 MDHEN, CDR2 SYDVKM. This CDR3 is built from 16 residues. CDR3 sequence (DNA): TGTGCCAGCAGTCAGACAGGGATTTTTAGCAATCAGCCCCAGCATTTT. Its protein product is CASSQTGIFSNQPQHF.

The chain carries TRBV5-6 and TRBJ1-1; perhaps TRBD1 as D (5 bases). V lost 0 bases and J 10 bases, leaving 22 bases between the germline ends. Germline V gene data show CDR1 as SGHDT and CDR2 as YYEEEE. The CDR3 length is 16 residues. The CDR3 loop reads CASSLDEWDGRKRAFF. The CDR3 nucleotides read TGTGCCAGCAGCTTGGACGAATGGGACGGGAGGAAGAGAGCTTTCTTT. Combining the CDR3 with reference TRBV5-6 and TRBJ1-1 gives the whole variable domain DAGVTQSPTHLIKTRGQQVTLRCSPKSGHDTVSWYQQALGQGPQFIFQYYEEEERQRGNFPDRFSGHQFPNYSSELNVNALLLGDSALYLCASSLDEWDGRKRAFFGQGTRLTVV.

For this clone: At one boundary the junction diverges from the germline segment, which might be a read error. CDR3 DNA: TGTGCTAGCAGCTTATACCCCACTGGGGTGGGGAAAGAGACCCAGTACTTC. This sequence encodes CASSLYPTGVGKETQYF. The genes are TRBV7-7 and TRBJ2-5; D unresolved. Germline V CDR1 and CDR2: SSHAT, FNYEAQ (reference sequence). This CDR3 contains 17 residues. Together with reference TRBV7-7 and TRBJ2-5, the CDR3 gives the full variable domain: GAGVSQSPRYKVTKRGQDVTLRCDPISSHATLYWYQQALGQGPEFLTYFNYEAQPDKSGLPSDRFSAERPEGSISTLTIQRTEQRDSAMYRCASSLYPTGVGKETQYFGPGTRLLVL.